This T cell receptor beta chain was retrieved from a study of blood T cell repertoires in COVID-19. Original handling: Reference gene primer amplification in the assay estimated nucleated cell counts. Data came from immunoSEQ multiplex PCR; TCRdb stores just in-frame clones and leaves some out. V and J calls and clone size are those listed in that table; D and trimming were worked out from the DNA. The table shows hundreds of thousands of clones, with roughly 90% occurring only once. This clone was recorded only once. Compared with germline, one end of the junction differs, possibly owing to a read error. The age range of participants was 18 to 89 years, with residence in about two dozen US areas. Exposed enrollees had met someone with a PCR-confirmed or clinician-diagnosed COVID-19 case at some point within the 2 weeks before study entry. Sequenced sample: PBMCs or T cells enriched from blood (not recorded which). The receptor's source is a woman in her 50s who had been exposed to COVID-19.

CDR3 protein: CASSPRQGAWDTGELFF. The DNA for the CDR3 is TGTGCTAGCAGCCCACGACAGGGGGCTTGGGACACCGGGGAGCTGTTTTTT. The J gene is TRBJ2-2, the V gene TRBV7-7, with 10 bases matching TRBD1. CDR3 size: 17 residues. Germline V CDR1 and CDR2: SSHAT, FNYEAQ (reference sequence).